This T cell receptor beta chain was sequenced for a study of blood T cell repertoires in COVID-19. In the study overall: The United States, Italy and Spain provided the acute and convalescent COVID-19 samples.

Germline V lookup: CDR1 MRHNA, CDR2 SNTAGT. The germline V and J ends were trimmed by 6 bases and 3 bases, with 3 bases remaining between them. The CDR3 has 10 amino acids. Profiled with immunoSEQ multiplex PCR; TCRdb holds only in-frame clones, not every one. The data show roughly 70,000 clones, with roughly 80% seen just once and roughly a fifth held by the top ten. This clonotype was obtained from a man in his 60s with acute or convalescent COVID-19. Input material: peripheral blood. This chain joins TRBV6-4 and TRBJ2-7, with D uncertain. CDR3 protein: CASRYYEQYV. CDR3 DNA sequence: TGTGCCAGCAGGTACTACGAGCAGTACGTC.